Listed below are T cell receptor beta chains from one sample, sequenced in a study of cytomegalovirus exposure and HLA in healthy donors. Sequencing used immunoSEQ multiplex PCR; TCRdb keeps in-frame clones, though not all of them. The sample holds about 110,000 clones, approximately 84% seen once. Sequences were obtained from PBMCs. These receptors were taken from a male donor in good health and CMV-seronegative. CDR3s include the opening cysteine and the closing phenylalanine or tryptophan. A D gene is named only where the DNA matches it firmly. Size is stated for part of the rows, as once, few or many counts, or as a class when the clone is expanded.

D: TRBD1
size: NA
J: TRBJ1-4
V: TRBV28
CDR3: CTSQGATNEKLFF
DNA: TGTACCTCACAGGGGGCAACTAATGAAAAACTGTTTTTT

D: NA
size: NA
J: TRBJ1-1
V: TRBV5-6
CDR3: CASSFERFMNTEAFF
DNA: TGTGCCAGCAGCTTTGAGAGATTCATGAACACTGAAGCTTTCTTT

D: NA
size: once
J: TRBJ2-3
V: TRBV28
CDR3: CASSPRPGSSTDTQYF
DNA: TGTGCCAGCAGCCCTCGCCCAGGATCTAGCACAGATACGCAGTATTTT

D: TRBD1
size: NA
J: TRBJ2-1
V: TRBV4-1
CDR3: CASSQDPGGTFNEQFF
DNA: TGCGCCAGCAGCCAAGATCCAGGGGGTACTTTCAATGAGCAGTTCTTC

D: NA
size: NA
J: TRBJ2-5
V: TRBV5-1
CDR3: CASSPGNAQETQYF
DNA: TGCGCCAGCAGCCCGGGGAACGCCCAAGAGACCCAGTACTTC

D: TRBD2
size: NA
J: TRBJ2-4
V: TRBV30
CDR3: CAWQTSGRNIQYF
DNA: TGTGCCTGGCAGACTAGCGGGAGAAACATTCAGTACTTC

D: NA
size: NA
J: TRBJ2-5
V: TRBV7-9
CDR3: CATVRTGKETQYF
DNA: TGTGCCACGGTTCGGACGGGGAAAGAGACCCAGTACTTC

D: NA
size: NA
J: TRBJ2-7
V: TRBV21-1
CDR3: CASSNYVSGDFYEQYF
DNA: TGTGCCAGCAGCAACTATGTGAGCGGAGATTTCTACGAGCAGTACTTC

D: NA
size: NA
J: TRBJ2-5
V: TRBV5-1
CDR3: CASSLAGGETQYF
DNA: TGCGCCAGCAGCTTGGCGGGGGGCGAGACCCAGTACTTC

D: NA
size: once
J: TRBJ1-5
V: TRBV18
CDR3: CASSPGAGDQPQHF
DNA: TGTGCCAGCTCACCGGGGGCAGGGGATCAGCCCCAGCATTTT

D: NA
size: NA
J: TRBJ2-1
V: TRBV2
CDR3: CASSVAANIPGVRYNEQFF
DNA: TGTGCCAGCAGTGTCGCAGCTAATATCCCGGGAGTTCGCTACAATGAGCAGTTCTTC

D: TRBD1
size: NA
J: TRBJ1-2
V: TRBV19
CDR3: CASSIWGQGSYGYTF
DNA: TGTGCCAGTAGTATTTGGGGACAGGGGAGCTATGGCTACACCTTC

D: NA
size: NA
J: TRBJ2-1
V: TRBV30
CDR3: CAWVPGRGGGGEQFF
DNA: TGTGCCTGGGTACCGGGCAGGGGTGGTGGAGGTGAGCAGTTCTTC

D: NA
size: NA
J: TRBJ1-1
V: TRBV7-9
CDR3: CASNHQTLGTEAFF
DNA: TGTGCCAGCAACCACCAGACTTTGGGTACTGAAGCTTTCTTT

D: NA
size: few
J: TRBJ1-5
V: TRBV6-1
CDR3: CASTGEVSNQPQHF
DNA: TGTGCCAGCACAGGGGAAGTAAGCAATCAGCCCCAGCATTTT

D: TRBD1
size: once
J: TRBJ1-4
V: TRBV28
CDR3: CASSFSPGTGPEKLFF
DNA: TGTGCCAGCAGTTTCTCACCCGGGACAGGGCCTGAAAAACTGTTTTTT

D: NA
size: NA
J: TRBJ2-5
V: TRBV5-4
CDR3: CASSLETAFRTQYF
DNA: TGTGCCAGCAGCTTGGAGACTGCCTTCCGGACCCAGTACTTC

D: TRBD2
size: NA
J: TRBJ2-7
V: TRBV29-1
CDR3: CSVGGLAGEFSYEQYF
DNA: TGCAGCGTTGGGGGACTAGCGGGAGAGTTCTCCTACGAGCAGTACTTC

D: NA
size: NA
J: TRBJ1-1
V: TRBV9
CDR3: CASSLNGETEAFF
DNA: TGTGCCAGCAGCTTAAACGGGGAGACTGAAGCTTTCTTT

D: NA
size: NA
J: TRBJ2-2
V: TRBV27
CDR3: CASSLRGNTGELFF
DNA: TGTGCCAGCAGTTTACGCGGGAACACCGGGGAGCTGTTTTTT

D: NA
size: NA
J: TRBJ1-1
V: TRBV5-6
CDR3: CASSSWTAKLDTEAFF
DNA: TGTGCCAGCAGCTCCTGGACAGCCAAGTTGGACACTGAAGCTTTCTTT

D: NA
size: NA
J: TRBJ2-5
V: TRBV5-5
CDR3: CASSFVGAETQYF
DNA: TGTGCCAGCAGCTTCGTGGGAGCAGAGACCCAGTACTTC

D: NA
size: once
J: TRBJ2-7
V: TRBV27
CDR3: CASGPGGVLLEQYF
DNA: TGTGCCAGCGGACCTGGCGGGGTCCTCCTAGAGCAGTACTTC

D: TRBD1
size: NA
J: TRBJ1-2
V: TRBV7-2
CDR3: CASSLDGGQGAHYTGYTF
DNA: TGTGCCAGCAGCTTAGATGGGGGACAGGGGGCCCACTATACGGGCTACACCTTC

D: TRBD2
size: NA
J: TRBJ2-1
V: TRBV10-1
CDR3: CASSEQTSGSLNEQFF
DNA: TGCGCCAGCAGTGAGCAGACTAGCGGGAGTCTTAATGAGCAGTTCTTC

D: NA
size: NA
J: TRBJ2-1
V: TRBV9
CDR3: CASSVAGANEQFF
DNA: TGTGCCAGCAGCGTAGCGGGAGCGAATGAGCAGTTCTTC

D: NA
size: NA
J: TRBJ1-1
V: TRBV18
CDR3: CASSPRREAEAFF
DNA: TGTGCCAGCTCCCCAAGGCGCGAGGCTGAAGCTTTCTTT

D: TRBD2
size: NA
J: TRBJ2-5
V: TRBV5-5
CDR3: CASSPKTSGEIQETQYF
DNA: TGTGCCAGCAGCCCGAAGACTAGCGGAGAAATCCAAGAGACCCAGTACTTC

D: TRBD1
size: NA
J: TRBJ1-1
V: TRBV10-3
CDR3: CAIRLGQGTEAFF
DNA: TGTGCCATCAGACTCGGACAGGGCACTGAAGCTTTCTTT

D: NA
size: few
J: TRBJ1-2
V: TRBV30
CDR3: CACRDIRGGYGYTF
DNA: TGTGCCTGCCGGGACATCCGAGGAGGCTATGGCTACACCTTC

D: NA
size: NA
J: TRBJ2-7
V: TRBV2
CDR3: CASSVQGQSYEQYF
DNA: TGTGCCAGCAGTGTTCAGGGGCAGTCCTACGAGCAGTACTTC

D: TRBD2
size: NA
J: TRBJ2-5
V: TRBV6-5
CDR3: CASSYSRTSGQETQYF
DNA: TGTGCCAGCAGTTACTCAAGGACTAGCGGACAAGAGACCCAGTACTTC